The subject of this entry is one T cell receptor beta chain. Its antigen is not identified. The repertoire was sequenced with immunoSEQ multiplex PCR; TCRdb's copy has only in-frame clones and lacks some. The table has 70,000 to 95,000 clones, roughly 88% seen once. This sample was taken from a study of OX40 agonist ivuxolimab in advanced cancers. Study-wide background: Patients undergoing dose escalation presented with hepatocellular carcinoma, melanoma, renal cell or head and neck cancer. The study's findings and limits: More expanded clones were found, on average, in CD8+ than in CD4+ T cells.

Germline V gene data show CDR1 as MNHNS and CDR2 as SASEGT. The CDR3 is 14 amino acids. V lost 7 bases to trimming and J lost 0 bases; unmatched junction nucleotides: 4. The receptor's source is an adult with an advanced solid tumor such as melanoma, head and neck, liver or kidney cancer. The material sequenced was CD4+ or CD8+ T cells sorted from blood, taken in a trial of the OX40 agonist ivuxolimab. The genes are TRBV6-1 and TRBJ2-3; 7 bases map to TRBD1. The CDR3 bases are TGTGCCAGCACGACAGGGTTTAGCACAGATACGCAGTATTTT. Translation: CASTTGFSTDTQYF.